A single sample is the source of the 19 T cell receptor beta chains below, sequenced in a study of blood T cell repertoires in COVID-19 (dated by TCRdb to about 2020). The protocol used for the library was the immunoSEQ multiplex PCR assay. TCRdb limited this immuneACCESS table to in-frame rearrangements with V and J called. A share of clones is missing; checked studies link under half to unresolved V genes, and the rest is unexplained. Here the sample has about 99,000 clones; over 70% occur a single time. 10% to 15% of the sample is taken by the ten largest. The source material was peripheral blood. These receptors all come from a human donor in a cohort sampled during active or convalescent COVID-19.

CDR3 sequence: CASRASGGTGELFF. Here the CDR3 DNA reads TGTGCCAGCAGAGCATCAGGGGGCACCGGGGAGCTGTTTTTT. V and J are TRBV28 and TRBJ2-2; 7 bases are shared with TRBD1. The ends lost 6 bases at V and 4 bases at J; junction bases unmatched: 5. The CDR3 is 14 residues long. Germline V lookup: CDR1 MDHEN, CDR2 SYDVKM.

The chain has TRBV2 and TRBJ2-7, with D unresolved. V was shortened by 8 bases and J by 2 bases, with 13 bases between the two germline ends. CDR3 length: 13 residues. Germline CDR1 is SNHLY and CDR2 is FYNNEI. In nucleotides, the CDR3 is TGTGCCAGCCAGTTTGGCGGTGCCTACGAGCAGTACTTC. The encoded protein is CASQFGGAYEQYF.

This clone was picked up a small number of times. The chain uses TRBV5-1 and TRBJ1-6; D perhaps matches TRBD1 (5 bases). This CDR3 region has 15 residues. Germline CDR1 SGHRS, CDR2 YFSETQ. Trimming took 4 bases from V and 10 from J, leaving 18 bases between them. The CDR3 DNA sequence: TGCGCCAGCAGCGCCGGGACTGGGTGGGGGTCACCCCTCCACTTT. Protein: CASSAGTGWGSPLHF.

The V gene is TRBV10-3, the J gene TRBJ2-7, with TRBD1 as a possible D gene (6 bases). Germline values: CDR1 ENHRY, CDR2 SYGVKD. CDR3 length: 14 amino acids. V lost 4 bases to trimming and J lost 0 bases, with 10 bases between them. The DNA for the CDR3 is TGTGCCATCAGTGCGCAGGGGAGCTCCTACGAGCAGTACTTC. Its protein is CAISAQGSSYEQYF.

The J gene is TRBJ1-3, the V gene TRBV28; D call uncertain. The CDR3 extends over 15 amino acids. Germline values: CDR1 MDHEN, CDR2 SYDVKM. V was cut by 7 bases and J by 2 bases, with 15 bases left in between. CDR3 amino acids: CASTPPPRTGNTIYF. As DNA, the CDR3 is TGTGCCAGCACTCCACCCCCCAGGACTGGAAACACCATATATTTT. Drawing the rest from reference TRBV28 and TRBJ1-3, the complete variable domain is DVKVTQSSRYLVKRTGEKVFLECVQDMDHENMFWYRQDPGLGLRLIYFSYDVKMKEKGDIPEGYSVSREKKERFSLILESASTNQTSMYLCASTPPPRTGNTIYFGEGSWLTVV.

V is TRBV4-1 and J is TRBJ2-2, with 7 bases aligning to TRBD1. Germline assignment: CDR1 MGHRA and CDR2 YSYEKL. J lost 14 bases, V lost 2 bases, and 8 bases had no gene match. This CDR3 is 13 amino acids long. CDR3 protein: CASSQPDRAILFF. CDR3 nucleotide sequence: TGCGCCAGCAGCCAACCAGACAGGGCAATACTGTTTTTT.

The genes are TRBV10-3 and TRBJ2-7; 10 nucleotides agree with TRBD2. Trimming cost V 6 bases and J 3 bases; bases outside gene matches: 8. The CDR3 loop spans 15 amino acids. Germline V CDR1 and CDR2: ENHRY, SYGVKD. CDR3 DNA: TGTGCCATCAGCGATGGAGTAGCGGGGGGCTACGAGCAGTACTTC. Its translation is CAISDGVAGGYEQYF.

The chain employs TRBV29-1 and TRBJ1-1; a weak D match, TRBD1 (5 bases). Germline-derived CDR1 and CDR2 are SQVTM and ANQGSEA. CDR3 size: 14 residues. Trimming stripped 6 bases from V and 4 bases from J, with 18 bases between. CDR3 in amino acids: CSVPHGRGATEAFF. CDR3 DNA sequence: TGCAGCGTCCCTCATGGTAGGGGTGCCACTGAAGCTTTCTTT.

CDR3 residues: CASSQDGTGLREQYF. The DNA of the CDR3 is TGTGCCAGCAGCCAAGATGGGACAGGACTACGGGAGCAGTACTTC. The V gene is TRBV14, the J gene TRBJ2-7, with TRBD1 matching over 8 bases. In germline, CDR1 is SGHDN, CDR2 FVKESK. J was trimmed by 7 bases and V by 0 bases; bases with no gene match: 8. The length of the CDR3 is 15 residues. The variable domain in full, with the rest retrieved from reference TRBV14 and TRBJ2-7, is EAGVTQFPSHSVIEKGQTVTLRCDPISGHDNLYWYRRVMGKEIKFLLHFVKESKQDESGMPNNRFLAERTGGTYSTLKVQPAELEDSGVYFCASSQDGTGLREQYFGPGTRLTVT.

This chain links TRBV3-1 (or the pseudogene TRBV3-2) with TRBJ2-7; 8 bases are shared with TRBD1. The germline V gene has CDR1 LGHDT and CDR2 YNNKEL (reference sequence). V was pared by 1 base and J by 3 bases, with 2 bases of the junction left unmatched. The CDR3 has 14 residues. CDR3 nucleotide sequence: TGTGCCAGCAGCCAAGGGACAGGGCTCTACGAGCAGTACTTC. Protein product: CASSQGTGLYEQYF.

This clone was found a few times. The CDR3 coding sequence is TGTGCCAGCAGTCCAGGACAGTCGAATCAGCCCCAGCATTTT. Its translation: CASSPGQSNQPQHF. The chain is built from TRBV28 and TRBJ1-5, with D tentatively TRBD1 (6 bases). V lost 5 bases to trimming and J lost 4 bases, with 12 bases between them. Germline CDR1 MDHEN, CDR2 SYDVKM. CDR3 length: 14 residues.

The V gene is TRBV28, the J gene TRBJ2-6, with TRBD1 matching 8 bases. The CDR3 has 18 residues. The germline gives CDR1 MDHEN, CDR2 SYDVKM. Trimming at V came to 6 bases and at J to 1 base, leaving 11 bases not matched to a gene. CDR3 sequence (DNA): TGTGCCAGCAGCCCAATTGGGACAGGCCCGTCTGGGGCCAACGTCCTGACTTTC. As protein: CASSPIGTGPSGANVLTF. The entire variable domain, with the rest obtained from reference TRBV28 and TRBJ2-6, is as follows: DVKVTQSSRYLVKRTGEKVFLECVQDMDHENMFWYRQDPGLGLRLIYFSYDVKMKEKGDIPEGYSVSREKKERFSLILESASTNQTSMYLCASSPIGTGPSGANVLTFGAGSRLTVL.

The chain recombines TRBV15 with TRBJ2-1; D perhaps matches TRBD2 (6 bases). Per the germline V gene, CDR1 is LNHNV and CDR2 is YYDKDF (reference sequence). This CDR3 comprises 16 residues. The V and J ends lost 5 bases and 1 base respectively, with 15 bases between them. CDR3 region: CATSEGGELSYNEQFF. The CDR3 DNA reads as TGTGCCACCAGCGAAGGAGGGGAGTTGTCCTACAATGAGCAGTTCTTC.

This clone was found once. This chain connects TRBV9 to TRBJ1-3; D not resolved. This CDR3 comprises 13 residues. Per germline, CDR1 SGDLS and CDR2 YYNGEE. Deletions cut 4 bases from V and 5 bases from J, with 10 bases between. The CDR3 sequence: CASSSPNRNTIYF. The CDR3 nucleotides are TGTGCCAGCAGCTCCCCTAATAGAAACACCATATATTTT.

This rearrangement joins TRBV5-1 to TRBJ2-1, with TRBD2 matching over 7 bases. Germline V lookup: CDR1 SGHRS, CDR2 YFSETQ. CDR3 size: 16 residues. After removal of 2 bases from V and 6 bases from J, the junction contained 11 bases not matched to a gene. The CDR3 loop reads CASSFSPGGNRNEQFF. As DNA, the CDR3 is TGCGCCAGCAGCTTCAGCCCGGGGGGTAACCGCAATGAGCAGTTCTTC.

The chain is built from TRBV29-1 and TRBJ2-3, with TRBD2 matching over 8 bases. The J segment lost 2 bases and the V segment lost 6 bases, leaving 4 bases of the junction unmatched. The CDR3 runs 13 residues. The germline gives CDR1 SQVTM, CDR2 ANQGSEA. The chain's CDR3 is CSVGAGVTDTQYF. The CDR3 nucleotides are TGCAGCGTCGGAGCGGGGGTCACAGATACGCAGTATTTT.

The V and J genes are TRBV29-1 and TRBJ1-5, with a possible D match to TRBD1 (5 bases). V gave up 7 bases and J gave up 4 bases, with 14 bases separating them. Germline values: CDR1 SQVTM, CDR2 ANQGSEA. This CDR3 has 13 residues. DNA for the CDR3: TGCAGCGGAGCCGCGGGGGTTAATCAGCCCCAGCATTTT. Translated, it gives CSGAAGVNQPQHF. The entire variable domain, with the rest obtained from reference TRBV29-1 and TRBJ1-5, is as follows: SAVISQKPSRDICQRGTSLTIQCQVDSQVTMMFWYRQQPGQSLTLIATANQGSEATYESGFVIDKFPISRPNLTFSTLTVSNMSPEDSSIYLCSGAAGVNQPQHFGDGTRLSIL.

V is TRBV7-2 and J is TRBJ1-1; 7 bases map to TRBD1. The germline CDR1 and CDR2 sequences are SGHTA and FQGNSA. This CDR3 contains 13 residues. V shed 3 bases, J shed 7 bases, and the junction held 5 bases outside the gene matches. CDR3 bases: TGTGCCAGCAGCTTTTACCGGGACAGTGAAGCTTTCTTT. Amino acids: CASSFYRDSEAFF.

The rearrangement joins TRBV6-2 or TRBV6-3 to TRBJ2-7; D is ambiguous. The CDR3 is made up of 17 amino acids. Germline V lookup: CDR1 MNHEY, CDR2 SVGEGT. V lost 2 bases and J 0 bases, leaving 17 bases between the germline ends. The DNA of the CDR3 is TGTGCCAGCAGTTACGAGGCCCACATCTATTTCTCCTACGAGCAGTACTTC. Amino acid sequence: CASSYEAHIYFSYEQYF.